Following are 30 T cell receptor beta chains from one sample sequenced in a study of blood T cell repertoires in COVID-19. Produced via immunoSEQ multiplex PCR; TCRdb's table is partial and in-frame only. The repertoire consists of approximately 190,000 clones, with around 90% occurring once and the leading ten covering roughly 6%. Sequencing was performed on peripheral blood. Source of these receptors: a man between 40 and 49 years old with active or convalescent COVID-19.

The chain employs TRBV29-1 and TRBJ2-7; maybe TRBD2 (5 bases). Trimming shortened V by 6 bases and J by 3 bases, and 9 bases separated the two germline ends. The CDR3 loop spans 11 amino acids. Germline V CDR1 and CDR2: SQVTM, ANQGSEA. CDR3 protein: CSVQGSYEQYF. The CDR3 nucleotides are TGCAGCGTACAAGGGAGCTACGAGCAGTACTTC.

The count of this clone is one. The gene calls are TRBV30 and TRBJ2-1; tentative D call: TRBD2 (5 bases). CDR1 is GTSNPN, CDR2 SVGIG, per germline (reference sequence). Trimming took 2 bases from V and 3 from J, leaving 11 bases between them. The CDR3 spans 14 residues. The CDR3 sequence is CAWSRERSYNEQFF. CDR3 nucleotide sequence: TGTGCCTGGAGTAGGGAGCGGAGCTACAATGAGCAGTTCTTC.

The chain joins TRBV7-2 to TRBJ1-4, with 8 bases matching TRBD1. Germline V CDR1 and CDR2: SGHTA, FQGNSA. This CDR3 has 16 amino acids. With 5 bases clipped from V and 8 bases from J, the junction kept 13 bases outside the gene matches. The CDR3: CASSPTATGVGEKLFF. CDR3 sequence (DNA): TGTGCCAGCAGCCCAACAGCGACAGGGGTCGGCGAAAAACTGTTTTTT. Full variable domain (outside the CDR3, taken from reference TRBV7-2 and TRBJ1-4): GAGVSQSPSNKVTEKGKDVELRCDPISGHTALYWYRQSLGQGLEFLIYFQGNSAPDKSGLPSDRFSAERTGGSVSTLTIQRTQQEDSAVYLCASSPTATGVGEKLFFGSGTQLSVL.

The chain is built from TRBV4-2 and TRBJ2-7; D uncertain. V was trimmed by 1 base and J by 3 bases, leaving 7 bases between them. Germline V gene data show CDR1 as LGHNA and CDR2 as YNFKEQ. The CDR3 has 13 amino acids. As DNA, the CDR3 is TGTGCCAGCAGCCAAGGGCTCCACTACGAGCAGTACTTC. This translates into CASSQGLHYEQYF.

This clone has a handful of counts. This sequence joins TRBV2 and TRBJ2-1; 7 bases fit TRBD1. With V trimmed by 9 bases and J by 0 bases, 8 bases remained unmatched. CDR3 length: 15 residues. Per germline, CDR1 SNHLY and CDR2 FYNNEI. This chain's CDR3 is CARKTTGASYNEQFF. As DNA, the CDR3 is TGTGCCAGGAAGACCACAGGGGCCTCCTACAATGAGCAGTTCTTC.

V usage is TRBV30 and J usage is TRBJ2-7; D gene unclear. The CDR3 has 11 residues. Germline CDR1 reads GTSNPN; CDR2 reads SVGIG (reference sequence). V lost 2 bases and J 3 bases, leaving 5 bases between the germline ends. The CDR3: CAWSPGYEQYF. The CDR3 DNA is TGTGCCTGGAGTCCCGGCTACGAGCAGTACTTC.

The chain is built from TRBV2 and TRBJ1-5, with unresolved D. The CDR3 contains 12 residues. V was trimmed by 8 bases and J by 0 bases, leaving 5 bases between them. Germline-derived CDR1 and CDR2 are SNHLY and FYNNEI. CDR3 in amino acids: CASHYSNQPQHF. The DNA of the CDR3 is TGTGCCAGCCACTATAGCAATCAGCCCCAGCATTTT.

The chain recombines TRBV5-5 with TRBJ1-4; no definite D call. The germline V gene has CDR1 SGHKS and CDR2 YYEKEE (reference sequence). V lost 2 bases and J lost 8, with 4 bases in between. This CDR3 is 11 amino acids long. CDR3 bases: TGTGCCAGCAGCTTCGGGGAAAAACTGTTTTTT. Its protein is CASSFGEKLFF.

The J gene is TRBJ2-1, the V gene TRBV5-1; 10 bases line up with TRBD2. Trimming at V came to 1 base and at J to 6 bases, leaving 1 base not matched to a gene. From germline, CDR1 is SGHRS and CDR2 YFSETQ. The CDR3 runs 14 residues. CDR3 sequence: CASSLPSGSNEQFF. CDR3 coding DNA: TGCGCCAGCAGCTTGCCTAGCGGGAGCAATGAGCAGTTCTTC.

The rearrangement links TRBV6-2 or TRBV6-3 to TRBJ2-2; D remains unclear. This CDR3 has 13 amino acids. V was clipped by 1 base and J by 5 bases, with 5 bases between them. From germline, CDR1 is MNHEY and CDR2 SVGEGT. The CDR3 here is CASSYFGTGELFF. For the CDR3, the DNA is TGTGCCAGCAGTTACTTCGGGACCGGGGAGCTGTTTTTT.

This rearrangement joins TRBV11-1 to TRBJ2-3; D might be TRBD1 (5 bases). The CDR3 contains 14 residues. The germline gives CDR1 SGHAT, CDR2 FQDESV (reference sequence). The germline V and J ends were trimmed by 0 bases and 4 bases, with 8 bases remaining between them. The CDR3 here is CASSLAGAPDTQYF. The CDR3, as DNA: TGTGCCAGCAGCTTAGCTGGGGCGCCAGATACGCAGTATTTT.

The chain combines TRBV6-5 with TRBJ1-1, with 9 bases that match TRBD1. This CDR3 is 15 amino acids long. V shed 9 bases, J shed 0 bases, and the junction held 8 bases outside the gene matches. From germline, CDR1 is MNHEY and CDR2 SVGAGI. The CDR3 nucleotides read TGTGCCAGTACCTGGGACAGGGATTTGAACACTGAAGCTTTCTTT. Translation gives CASTWDRDLNTEAFF.

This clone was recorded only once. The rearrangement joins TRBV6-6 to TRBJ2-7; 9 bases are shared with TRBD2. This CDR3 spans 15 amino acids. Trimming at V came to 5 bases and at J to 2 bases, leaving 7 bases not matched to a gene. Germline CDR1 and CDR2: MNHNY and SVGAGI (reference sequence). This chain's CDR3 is CASSKVRTSAYEQYF. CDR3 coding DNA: TGTGCCAGCAGTAAGGTTCGGACTAGCGCCTACGAGCAGTACTTC.

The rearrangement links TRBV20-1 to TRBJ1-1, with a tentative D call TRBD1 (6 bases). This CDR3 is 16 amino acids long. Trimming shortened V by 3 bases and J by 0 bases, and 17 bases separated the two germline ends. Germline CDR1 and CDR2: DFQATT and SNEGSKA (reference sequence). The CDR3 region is CSASYRSGVMNTEAFF. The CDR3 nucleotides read TGCAGTGCTAGTTACCGGTCAGGGGTCATGAACACTGAAGCTTTCTTT.

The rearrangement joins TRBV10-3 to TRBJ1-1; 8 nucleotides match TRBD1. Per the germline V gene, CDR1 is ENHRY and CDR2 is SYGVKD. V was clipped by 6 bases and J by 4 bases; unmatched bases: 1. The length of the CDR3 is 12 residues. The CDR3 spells CAIRQGGTEAFF. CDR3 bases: TGTGCCATCAGACAGGGGGGCACTGAAGCTTTCTTT.

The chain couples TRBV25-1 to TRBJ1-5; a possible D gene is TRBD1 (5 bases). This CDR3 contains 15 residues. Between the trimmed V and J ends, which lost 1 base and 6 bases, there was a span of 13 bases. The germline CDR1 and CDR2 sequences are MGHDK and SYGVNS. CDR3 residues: CASSEFVQGPQPQHF. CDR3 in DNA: TGTGCCAGCAGTGAATTTGTCCAGGGTCCTCAGCCCCAGCATTTT.

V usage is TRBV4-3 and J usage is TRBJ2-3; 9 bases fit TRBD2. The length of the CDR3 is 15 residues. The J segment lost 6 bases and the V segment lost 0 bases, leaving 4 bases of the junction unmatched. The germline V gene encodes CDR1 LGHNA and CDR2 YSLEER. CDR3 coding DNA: TGCGCCAGCAGCCAAGATCGACTAGCGGTGGATACGCAGTATTTT. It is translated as CASSQDRLAVDTQYF.

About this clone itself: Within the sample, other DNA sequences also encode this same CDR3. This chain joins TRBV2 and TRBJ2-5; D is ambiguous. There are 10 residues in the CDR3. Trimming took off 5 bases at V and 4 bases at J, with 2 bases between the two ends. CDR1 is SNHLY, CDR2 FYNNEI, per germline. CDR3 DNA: TGTGCCAGCAGTCGAGAGACCCAGTACTTC. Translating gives CASSRETQYF.

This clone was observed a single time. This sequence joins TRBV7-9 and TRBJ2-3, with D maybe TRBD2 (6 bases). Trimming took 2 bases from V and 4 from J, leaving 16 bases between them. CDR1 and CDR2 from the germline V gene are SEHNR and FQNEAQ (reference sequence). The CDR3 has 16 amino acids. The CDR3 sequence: CASSLRRLVEADTQYF. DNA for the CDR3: TGTGCCAGCAGCTTACGGAGACTAGTTGAGGCAGATACGCAGTATTTT.

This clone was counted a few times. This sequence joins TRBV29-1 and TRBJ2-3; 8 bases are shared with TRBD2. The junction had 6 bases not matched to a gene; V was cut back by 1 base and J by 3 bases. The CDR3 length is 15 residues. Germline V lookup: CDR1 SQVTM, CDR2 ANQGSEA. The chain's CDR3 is CSVEGAGGETDTQYF. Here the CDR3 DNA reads TGCAGCGTTGAAGGGGCGGGGGGAGAAACAGATACGCAGTATTTT.

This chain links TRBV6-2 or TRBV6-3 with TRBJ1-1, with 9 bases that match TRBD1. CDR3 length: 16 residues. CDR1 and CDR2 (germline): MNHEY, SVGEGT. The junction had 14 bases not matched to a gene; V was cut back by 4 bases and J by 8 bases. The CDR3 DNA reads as TGTGCCAGCAGTTCACCGGGACAGGGCCGGTTGAGAGAAGCTTTCTTT. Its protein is CASSSPGQGRLREAFF.

The CDR3 nucleotides are TGCAGCGTTGGAGGTGCAGATACGCAGTATTTT. It is translated as CSVGGADTQYF. The rearrangement uses TRBV29-1 and TRBJ2-3; the D is unclear. The ends were cut back, 4 bases at V and 4 bases at J, with 6 bases in the middle. The germline V gene encodes CDR1 SQVTM and CDR2 ANQGSEA. The CDR3 contains 11 residues.

The CDR3, as DNA: TGTGCCAGTAGGACAGGGTCGGGCGGCGGCTACACCTTC. Translating it yields CASRTGSGGGYTF. The rearrangement links TRBV19 to TRBJ1-2, with 7 bases that match TRBD1. CDR1 is LNHDA and CDR2 is SQIVND in the germline V gene (reference sequence). The CDR3 runs to 13 residues. Germline trimming cut 6 bases from V and 8 bases from J; bases unmatched to any gene: 9.

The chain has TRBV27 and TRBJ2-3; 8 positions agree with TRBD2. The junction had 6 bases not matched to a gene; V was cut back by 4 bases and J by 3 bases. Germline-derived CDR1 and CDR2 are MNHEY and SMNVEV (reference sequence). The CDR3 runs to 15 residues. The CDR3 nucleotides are TGTGCCAGCAGTTCCCTCGGCGGGGGGACAGATACGCAGTATTTT. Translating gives CASSSLGGGTDTQYF.

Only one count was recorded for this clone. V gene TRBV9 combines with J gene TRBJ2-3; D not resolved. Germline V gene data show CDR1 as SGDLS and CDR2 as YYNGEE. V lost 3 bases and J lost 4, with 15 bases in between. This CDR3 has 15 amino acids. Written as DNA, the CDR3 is TGTGCCAGCAGCGCCTCCCCTTATGGGCCAGATACGCAGTATTTT. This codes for CASSASPYGPDTQYF.

The CDR3, as DNA: TGTGCCAGTAGTATCGACAGAGGCGAGCAGTACTTC. Its protein product is CASSIDRGEQYF. The rearrangement joins TRBV19 to TRBJ2-7; TRBD1 might be the D (5 bases). Trimming removed 3 bases at V and 6 bases at J, with 9 bases between. Germline V CDR1 and CDR2: LNHDA, SQIVND (reference sequence). This CDR3 region has 12 residues.

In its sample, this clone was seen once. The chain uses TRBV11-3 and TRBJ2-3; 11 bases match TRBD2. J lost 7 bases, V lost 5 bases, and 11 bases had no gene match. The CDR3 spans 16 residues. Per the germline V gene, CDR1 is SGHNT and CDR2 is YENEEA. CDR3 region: CASSLTIAGGPHTQYF. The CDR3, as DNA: TGTGCCAGCAGCCTTACCATAGCGGGGGGGCCTCATACGCAGTATTTT.

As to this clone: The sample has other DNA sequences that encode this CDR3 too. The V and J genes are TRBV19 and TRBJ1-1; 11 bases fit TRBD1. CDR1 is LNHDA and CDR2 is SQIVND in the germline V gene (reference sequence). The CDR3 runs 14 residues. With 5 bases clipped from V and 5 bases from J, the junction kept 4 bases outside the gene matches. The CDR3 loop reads CASSAGTGGTEAFF. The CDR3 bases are TGTGCCAGTAGTGCGGGGACAGGGGGGACTGAAGCTTTCTTT.

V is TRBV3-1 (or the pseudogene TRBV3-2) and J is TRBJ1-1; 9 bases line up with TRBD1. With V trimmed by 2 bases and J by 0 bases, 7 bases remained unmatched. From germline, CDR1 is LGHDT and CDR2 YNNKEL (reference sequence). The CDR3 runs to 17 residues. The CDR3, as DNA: TGTGCCAGCAGCCAAAACGACAGGGGGGGGATGAACACTGAAGCTTTCTTT. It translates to CASSQNDRGGMNTEAFF.

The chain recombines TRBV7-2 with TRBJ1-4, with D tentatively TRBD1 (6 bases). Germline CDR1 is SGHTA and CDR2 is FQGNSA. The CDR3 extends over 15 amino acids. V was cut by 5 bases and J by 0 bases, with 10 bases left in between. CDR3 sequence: CASSPRTATNEKLFF. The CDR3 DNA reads TGTGCCAGCAGCCCAAGGACAGCAACTAATGAAAAACTGTTTTTT.